This T cell receptor (beta chain) was recovered during a study of blood T cell repertoires in COVID-19. In the study's own analysis: Using reference gene primer amplification, nucleated cell counts were estimated. Some clones are missing from TCRdb's copy, which holds only in-frame ones; the method was immunoSEQ multiplex PCR. From that table come the V and J calls and clone size; the DNA was used to work out D and trimming. The sample holds around 200,000 clones, around 85% seen once. V was clipped by 7 bases and J by 7 bases; unmatched bases: 14. Germline CDR1 is SQVTM and CDR2 is ANQGSEA. The CDR3 is 15 residues long. This clone was counted a single time. Participant-reported clinical history was the basis for cohort assignment. Among Cohort 3 donors, those recovered had two negative PCRs, clearance, or symptom resolution.

The sequenced sample consisted of PBMCs or T cells enriched from blood (not recorded which). The chain couples TRBV29-1 to TRBJ2-1; 9 positions agree with TRBD1. The TCR comes from a man in his forties or fifties who had recovered from COVID-19. The DNA of the CDR3 is TGCAGCGCAACCACCGGGACAGGGCGCCTTAATGAGCAGTTCTTC. It codes for CSATTGTGRLNEQFF.